This note documents a single T cell receptor (beta chain) sequence. These data originate in a study of blood T cell repertoires in COVID-19. Study in general: COVID-19 samples collected from the United States, Italy and Spain covered acute and convalescent phases. Sources were T cells, B-cell-depleted T cells, or PBMCs; the material itself was cDNA or gDNA.

Authors' analysis steps: From reference gene primer amplification, estimates of nucleated cell counts were derived. The assay was immunoSEQ multiplex PCR, and TCRdb's table has in-frame clones only and misses some. V and J calls and clone size are those listed in that table; D and trimming were worked out from the DNA. This table has under 300,000 clones, roughly 91% appearing once. Per the germline V gene, CDR1 is KGHDR and CDR2 is SFDVKD. J was trimmed by 2 bases and V by 4 bases; bases with no gene match: 4. The CDR3 is made up of 15 amino acids. The V call is TRBV24-1, the J call TRBJ2-7; the match to TRBD1 covers 10 bases. Sequencing was done on a sample of peripheral blood. The clonotype was recovered from a middle-aged woman who had recovered from COVID-19. CDR3 nucleotides: TGTGCCACCAGTGACCCCGGGACAGGGGCCTACGAGCAGTACTTC. Translation: CATSDPGTGAYEQYF.